A selection of T cell receptor beta chains follows, all from one sample in a study of T cells in localized non-small cell lung cancer. The assay was immunoSEQ multiplex PCR, and TCRdb's table has in-frame clones only and misses some. Of 86,000 or so clones listed, approximately 84% are singletons. Sequencing was performed on peripheral blood, taken before any cancer treatment. All receptors derive from a man aged 40 to 75 with stage I lung adenocarcinoma. CDR3s include the opening cysteine and the closing phenylalanine or tryptophan. A D gene is named only where the DNA matches it firmly. The size of a clone is reported for some rows only, either as once, few or many, or as a class for expanded clones.

d_call: -
clone_size: -
v_call: TRBV6-1
j_call: TRBJ2-7
cdr3_nt: TGTGCCAGCAGTGAAGTACACGGCTCCTACGAGCAGTACTTC
cdr3_aa: CASSEVHGSYEQYF

d_call: TRBD2
clone_size: few
v_call: TRBV4-3
j_call: TRBJ2-3
cdr3_nt: TGCGCCAGCAGCCAAGAAGCTAGCGGGGGAGAGTATTTT
cdr3_aa: CASSQEASGGEYF

d_call: TRBD2
clone_size: -
v_call: TRBV7-9
j_call: TRBJ2-2
cdr3_nt: TGTGCCAGCAGCCGGACTAGCGGGTACTCCCCCGGGGAGCTGTTTTTT
cdr3_aa: CASSRTSGYSPGELFF

d_call: -
clone_size: -
v_call: TRBV28
j_call: TRBJ1-4
cdr3_nt: TGTGCCAGCCTTGGGGGCCGGGATTTTAATGAAAAACTGTTTTTT
cdr3_aa: CASLGGRDFNEKLFF

d_call: TRBD1
clone_size: -
v_call: TRBV2
j_call: TRBJ1-2
cdr3_nt: TGTGCCAGCAGTGTCGAACAGGGGGCCTATGGCTACACCTTC
cdr3_aa: CASSVEQGAYGYTF

d_call: -
clone_size: once
v_call: TRBV19
j_call: TRBJ1-5
cdr3_nt: TGTGCCAGTAGTCTCGGACAGAGTAGCAATCAGCCCCAGCATTTT
cdr3_aa: CASSLGQSSNQPQHF

d_call: TRBD2
clone_size: -
v_call: TRBV5-1
j_call: TRBJ2-1
cdr3_nt: TGCGCCAGCAGCTTGGGGGCCTGGGGACTAAACAATGAGCAGTTCTTC
cdr3_aa: CASSLGAWGLNNEQFF

d_call: -
clone_size: -
v_call: TRBV27
j_call: TRBJ2-5
cdr3_nt: TGTGCCAGCGGCTCCCCGCAGGATCCTTCTCAAGAGACCCAGTACTTC
cdr3_aa: CASGSPQDPSQETQYF

d_call: TRBD1
clone_size: -
v_call: TRBV2
j_call: TRBJ1-4
cdr3_nt: TGTGCCAGCAGTGAGGCGAGACAGGGGGAAAAACTGTTTTTT
cdr3_aa: CASSEARQGEKLFF

d_call: -
clone_size: -
v_call: TRBV18
j_call: TRBJ1-2
cdr3_nt: TGTGCCAGCTCCTCCTTGCCGGGAAATGGTGGCTACACCTTC
cdr3_aa: CASSSLPGNGGYTF

d_call: TRBD2
clone_size: -
v_call: TRBV5-1
j_call: TRBJ2-3
cdr3_nt: TGCGCCAGCAGCTTGCAGACTAGCGGGGGAGGAAGTACGCAGTATTTT
cdr3_aa: CASSLQTSGGGSTQYF

d_call: -
clone_size: -
v_call: TRBV6-1
j_call: TRBJ2-7
cdr3_nt: TGTGCCATTTACGGGGGCGAGCAGTACTTC
cdr3_aa: CAIYGGEQYF

d_call: -
clone_size: -
v_call: TRBV19
j_call: TRBJ1-4
cdr3_nt: TGTGCCAGTAGCGAAGGTCAGGGCCGAGGACTGTTTTTT
cdr3_aa: CASSEGQGRGLFF

d_call: -
clone_size: -
v_call: TRBV30
j_call: TRBJ2-7
cdr3_nt: TGTGCCTGGAGTGTAACGAATTCCTACGAGCAGTACTTC
cdr3_aa: CAWSVTNSYEQYF

d_call: -
clone_size: -
v_call: TRBV5-1
j_call: TRBJ1-2
cdr3_nt: TGCGCCAGCAGCTTGGGTTCTAATACTAACTATGGCTACACCTTC
cdr3_aa: CASSLGSNTNYGYTF

d_call: -
clone_size: -
v_call: TRBV5-8
j_call: TRBJ2-3
cdr3_nt: TGTGCCAGCACCAGGGACTTTAGCACAGATACGCAGTATTTT
cdr3_aa: CASTRDFSTDTQYF

d_call: -
clone_size: -
v_call: TRBV27
j_call: TRBJ1-6
cdr3_nt: TGTGCCAGCAGTTTAAGCCTCGGATCACCCCTCCACTTT
cdr3_aa: CASSLSLGSPLHF

d_call: TRBD1
clone_size: -
v_call: TRBV7-9
j_call: TRBJ1-3
cdr3_nt: TGTGCCAGCAGCTTAGGACAGGGGGTTGGAAACACCATATATTTT
cdr3_aa: CASSLGQGVGNTIYF

d_call: TRBD2
clone_size: once
v_call: TRBV6-6
j_call: TRBJ2-5
cdr3_nt: TGTGCCAGCAGTTCGGGACTAGCCTTACAAGAGACCCAGTACTTC
cdr3_aa: CASSSGLALQETQYF

d_call: -
clone_size: -
v_call: TRBV4-3
j_call: TRBJ1-2
cdr3_nt: TGCGCCAGCAGCCAAGATCGGTCCCAGGGGTCTATCTATGGCTACACCTTC
cdr3_aa: CASSQDRSQGSIYGYTF

d_call: -
clone_size: -
v_call: TRBV18
j_call: TRBJ2-7
cdr3_nt: TGTGCCAGCTCCCCGCCGTCCGTATCCTACGAGCAGTACTTC
cdr3_aa: CASSPPSVSYEQYF

d_call: TRBD1
clone_size: -
v_call: TRBV7-2
j_call: TRBJ2-1
cdr3_nt: TGTGCCAGCCGAGGACAGGGGGCTTATGAGCAGTTCTTC
cdr3_aa: CASRGQGAYEQFF

d_call: TRBD2
clone_size: -
v_call: TRBV7-2
j_call: TRBJ2-1
cdr3_nt: TGTGCCAGCAGCCGCAGACTAGCGGGGGGATCAGATGAGCAGTTCTTC
cdr3_aa: CASSRRLAGGSDEQFF

d_call: -
clone_size: -
v_call: TRBV5-6
j_call: TRBJ2-5
cdr3_nt: TGTGCCAGCAGCTTGGCTCGCGGGGCGGAGACCCAGTACTTC
cdr3_aa: CASSLARGAETQYF

d_call: TRBD2
clone_size: -
v_call: TRBV11-3
j_call: TRBJ2-7
cdr3_nt: TGTGCCAGCAGCTCGGGACTAGCGGGGAAGGAGCAGTACTTC
cdr3_aa: CASSSGLAGKEQYF

d_call: -
clone_size: -
v_call: TRBV5-1
j_call: TRBJ2-2
cdr3_nt: TGCGCCAGCAGCTTGGGTGGACAGCTCACCGGGGAGCTGTTTTTT
cdr3_aa: CASSLGGQLTGELFF

d_call: TRBD2
clone_size: few
v_call: TRBV28
j_call: TRBJ2-1
cdr3_nt: TGTGCCACCCTAGCGGGGCCCTCCTACAATGAGCAGTTCTTC
cdr3_aa: CATLAGPSYNEQFF

d_call: -
clone_size: -
v_call: TRBV6-5
j_call: TRBJ2-3
cdr3_nt: TGTGCCAGCAGTTACTTGGGGTCTAGCCTAGGAGATACGCAGTATTTT
cdr3_aa: CASSYLGSSLGDTQYF

d_call: -
clone_size: -
v_call: TRBV30
j_call: TRBJ1-6
cdr3_nt: TGTGCCTGGAGTGTATCGACAGGCTCACCCCTCCACTTT
cdr3_aa: CAWSVSTGSPLHF

d_call: -
clone_size: -
v_call: TRBV6-1
j_call: TRBJ1-6
cdr3_nt: TGTGCCAGCAGCCGAGGGCCAACTAGGGACCGCGCCGATAACTTT
cdr3_aa: CASSRGPTRDRADNF

d_call: -
clone_size: -
v_call: TRBV7-9
j_call: TRBJ2-7
cdr3_nt: TGTGCCAGCAGCCTTATGTCACCCGGAGGGCACGAGCAGTACTTC
cdr3_aa: CASSLMSPGGHEQYF

d_call: TRBD1
clone_size: -
v_call: TRBV11-2
j_call: TRBJ2-7
cdr3_nt: TGTGCCAGCAGCCCCGGGACAGGGGATTTCTACGAGCAGTACTTC
cdr3_aa: CASSPGTGDFYEQYF

d_call: -
clone_size: -
v_call: TRBV7-2
j_call: TRBJ2-1
cdr3_nt: TGTGCCAGCAGCTTATTGGGGGAGCCCTACAATGAGCAGTTCTTC
cdr3_aa: CASSLLGEPYNEQFF

d_call: TRBD1
clone_size: few
v_call: TRBV28
j_call: TRBJ1-4
cdr3_nt: TGTGCCAGCAGTTCAGTGACAGGGGGCGAGACTAATGAAAAACTGTTTTTT
cdr3_aa: CASSSVTGGETNEKLFF

d_call: -
clone_size: -
v_call: TRBV7-3
j_call: TRBJ2-5
cdr3_nt: TGTGCCAGCAGCTTAGGGCTGGTGCCCGGGGGCCCCTCAATAGGCCTAGGGACCCAGTACTTC
cdr3_aa: CASSLGLVPGGPSIGLGTQYF

d_call: -
clone_size: -
v_call: TRBV5-5
j_call: TRBJ1-1
cdr3_nt: TGTGCCAGCAGCTTGAACATGAACACTGAAGCTTTCTTT
cdr3_aa: CASSLNMNTEAFF

d_call: -
clone_size: -
v_call: TRBV7-6
j_call: TRBJ1-1
cdr3_nt: TGTGCCAGTTCGATTGGGGGGATGAACACTGAAGCTTTCTTT
cdr3_aa: CASSIGGMNTEAFF

d_call: -
clone_size: -
v_call: TRBV5-4
j_call: TRBJ2-7
cdr3_nt: TGTGCCAGCAGCTTGGGGTTAAGCTCCTACGAGCAGTACTTC
cdr3_aa: CASSLGLSSYEQYF

d_call: -
clone_size: -
v_call: TRBV27
j_call: TRBJ2-7
cdr3_nt: TGTGCCAGCAGTTTATTTTCGGGGGCTGGTTACGAGCAGTACTTC
cdr3_aa: CASSLFSGAGYEQYF

d_call: -
clone_size: -
v_call: TRBV9
j_call: TRBJ2-7
cdr3_nt: TGTGCCAGCAGCAAACGGGACGGTGTCTCCTACGAGCAGTACTTC
cdr3_aa: CASSKRDGVSYEQYF

d_call: -
clone_size: -
v_call: TRBV7-9
j_call: TRBJ1-2
cdr3_nt: TGTGCCAGCAGCTTAGCGCGGGAGGTCTCCTATGGCTACACCTTC
cdr3_aa: CASSLAREVSYGYTF

d_call: -
clone_size: -
v_call: TRBV5-1
j_call: TRBJ2-3
cdr3_nt: TGCGCCAGCAGCTTGGAAGGGGCGACAGATACGCAGTATTTT
cdr3_aa: CASSLEGATDTQYF

d_call: -
clone_size: -
v_call: TRBV28
j_call: TRBJ1-2
cdr3_nt: TGTGCCAGCAGTTCCAGTAGCGGCTACACCTTC
cdr3_aa: CASSSSSGYTF

d_call: TRBD1
clone_size: -
v_call: TRBV27
j_call: TRBJ1-1
cdr3_nt: TGTGCCAGCAGTTTGTACAACAGGGGTCGCTATGAAGCTTTCTTT
cdr3_aa: CASSLYNRGRYEAFF

d_call: -
clone_size: -
v_call: TRBV11-1
j_call: TRBJ1-4
cdr3_nt: TGTGCCAGCAGCTCGGGCAGTTATGAAAAACTGTTTTTT
cdr3_aa: CASSSGSYEKLFF

d_call: -
clone_size: -
v_call: TRBV5-1
j_call: TRBJ2-1
cdr3_nt: TGCGCCAGCAGAGCGGAGGGTATTGGTTCATTCTTC
cdr3_aa: CASRAEGIGSFF

d_call: TRBD1
clone_size: -
v_call: TRBV7-2
j_call: TRBJ1-5
cdr3_nt: TGTGCCAGCAGCCCACAGGGGCCCTATCAGCCCCAGCATTTT
cdr3_aa: CASSPQGPYQPQHF

d_call: -
clone_size: -
v_call: TRBV6-5
j_call: TRBJ2-3
cdr3_nt: TGTGCCAGCAGCCACCCAGGGACAGATACGCAGTATTTT
cdr3_aa: CASSHPGTDTQYF

d_call: -
clone_size: few
v_call: TRBV28
j_call: TRBJ1-4
cdr3_nt: TGTGCCAGCAGTCGACAGTATGAAAAACTGTTTTTT
cdr3_aa: CASSRQYEKLFF

d_call: -
clone_size: -
v_call: TRBV9
j_call: TRBJ2-7
cdr3_nt: TGTGCCAGCAGCGCCTTCAGGGCCTCAGGCGAGCAGTACTTC
cdr3_aa: CASSAFRASGEQYF

d_call: -
clone_size: -
v_call: TRBV30
j_call: TRBJ1-1
cdr3_nt: TGTGCCTGGAGGACGACAACCCCGAACACTGAAGCTTTCTTT
cdr3_aa: CAWRTTTPNTEAFF

d_call: TRBD1
clone_size: -
v_call: TRBV19
j_call: TRBJ1-5
cdr3_nt: TGTGCCAGTACCGACCCGAGAGACAGGGGAAATCAGCCCCAGCATTTT
cdr3_aa: CASTDPRDRGNQPQHF

d_call: -
clone_size: -
v_call: TRBV6-5
j_call: TRBJ2-2
cdr3_nt: TGTGCCAGCAGTTACTCGGGGGACACCGGGGAGCTGTTTTTT
cdr3_aa: CASSYSGDTGELFF

d_call: TRBD2
clone_size: -
v_call: TRBV7-2
j_call: TRBJ2-3
cdr3_nt: TGTGCCAGCACCCAGCGGGGAGGAGGTACGCAGTATTTT
cdr3_aa: CASTQRGGGTQYF

d_call: TRBD1
clone_size: few
v_call: TRBV7-7
j_call: TRBJ2-2
cdr3_nt: TGTGCTAGCAGCTCAACAGGGGGCACCGGGGAGCTGTTTTTT
cdr3_aa: CASSSTGGTGELFF

d_call: -
clone_size: once
v_call: TRBV10-1
j_call: TRBJ2-7
cdr3_nt: TGCGCCAGCAGATTCCTACCCTCGTACCAGGGAACAGACTACGAGCAGTACTTC
cdr3_aa: CASRFLPSYQGTDYEQYF

d_call: -
clone_size: -
v_call: TRBV19
j_call: TRBJ2-6
cdr3_nt: TGTGCCAGTATGGGGTACGTCCTGACTTTC
cdr3_aa: CASMGYVLTF

d_call: TRBD1
clone_size: once
v_call: TRBV18
j_call: TRBJ1-4
cdr3_nt: TGTGCCAGCTCACCCCTCATCCCGGGACAGGGGGTCCCAACTAATGAAAAACTGTTTTTT
cdr3_aa: CASSPLIPGQGVPTNEKLFF

d_call: -
clone_size: -
v_call: TRBV5-6
j_call: TRBJ2-5
cdr3_nt: TGTGCCAGCAGCTTGGCCCGTGGGACCCAGTACTTC
cdr3_aa: CASSLARGTQYF

d_call: -
clone_size: -
v_call: TRBV18
j_call: TRBJ1-3
cdr3_nt: TGTGCCAGCTCACCGGAAAGCTCTGGAAACACCATATATTTT
cdr3_aa: CASSPESSGNTIYF